The 14 T cell receptor beta chains reported below all come from one sample, sequenced in a study of T cells expressing NK-cell markers. No DNA is given; TCRdb re-called the 5' RACE reads and lists each CDR3 protein once. In all, the sample yields about 370,000 distinct CDR3 sequences. Sequencing was done on a sample of blood T cells: a sorted CD56 or NKG2C T cell subset, CD4+ or CD8+ T cells, or bulk PBMC T cells (not recorded which). Receptors originate from a woman between 50 and 59 years old in good health.

The chain has TRBV3-1 and TRBJ2-6; TCRdb designates TRBD2, a call that cannot be tested without DNA. Germline CDR1 LGHDT, CDR2 YNNKEL (reference sequence). CDR3 size: 17 residues. The chain's CDR3 is CASSPMREYSGANVLTF.

The rearrangement uses TRBV24-1 and TRBJ2-1; TCRdb names TRBD2, which stays unverified in the absence of DNA. The germline gives CDR1 KGHDR, CDR2 SFDVKD. The CDR3 loop spans 12 amino acids. CDR3 sequence: CATSDGGLLPFF.

The rearrangement uses TRBV12-3 or TRBV12-4 and TRBJ2-1; TCRdb designates TRBD1, a call that cannot be tested without DNA. This CDR3 contains 13 residues. CDR3 region: CASSLRGRNEQFF.

The rearrangement uses TRBV18 and TRBJ2-3; TCRdb names TRBD2, which stays unverified in the absence of DNA. CDR1 is KGHSH and CDR2 is LQKENI in the germline V gene. The CDR3 consists of 13 residues. CDR3 region: CASGRESTDTQYF.

The V and J genes are TRBV20-1 and TRBJ1-5. Per germline, CDR1 DFQATT and CDR2 SNEGSKA (reference sequence). The CDR3 is 14 amino acids. CDR3 sequence: CSASRGDSNQPQHF.

The chain recombines TRBV3-1 with TRBJ1-1. Germline V CDR1 and CDR2: LGHDT, YNNKEL (reference sequence). This CDR3 has 13 residues. The CDR3 spells CASSQSENTEAFF.

The genes are TRBV7-8 and TRBJ2-7; TCRdb picks TRBD2, but there is no DNA to check that call. CDR3 size: 14 residues. The germline V gene has CDR1 SGHVS and CDR2 FQNEAQ. CDR3: CASSLAAGEYEQYF.

The V gene is TRBV5-1, the J gene TRBJ1-1; there is no DNA to check the TCRdb D call of TRBD1. In germline, CDR1 is SGHRS, CDR2 YFSETQ. The CDR3 runs 12 residues. The CDR3 sequence is CASQGTASEAFF.

This chain links TRBV20-1 with TRBJ2-3; TCRdb indicates TRBD1, and absent DNA this call remains unverified. The CDR3 consists of 15 residues. CDR1 is DFQATT and CDR2 is SNEGSKA in the germline V gene (reference sequence). The chain's CDR3 is CSAGKQGFRGDTQYF.

The chain is built from TRBV11-2 and TRBJ2-6; with no DNA, the TCRdb D assignment of TRBD1 cannot be verified. This CDR3 comprises 16 residues. Germline assignment: CDR1 SGHAT and CDR2 FQNNGV. The CDR3 here is CASSLGGNSGANVLTF. The whole variable domain, remainder taken from reference TRBV11-2 and TRBJ2-6, is EAGVAQSPRYKIIEKRQSVAFWCNPISGHATLYWYQQILGQGPKLLIQFQNNGVVDDSQLPKDRFSAERLKGVDSTLKIQPAKLEDSAVYLCASSLGGNSGANVLTFGAGSRLTVL.

The chain recombines TRBV7-8 with TRBJ2-3; lacking DNA, the TRBD2 call made by TCRdb goes unchecked. The length of the CDR3 is 16 residues. CDR1 is SGHVS and CDR2 is FQNEAQ in the germline V gene. CDR3 residues: CASSLATSGSGDTQYF.

The CDR3 here is CASSLGLAGHPKYF. The chain uses TRBV5-1 and TRBJ2-4; TCRdb's D gene call, TRBD2, goes unchecked for lack of DNA. The germline gives CDR1 SGHRS, CDR2 YFSETQ. CDR3 size: 14 residues. The full variable domain, completed using reference TRBV5-1 and TRBJ2-4, is KAGVTQTPRYLIKTRGQQVTLSCSPISGHRSVSWYQQTPGQGLQFLFEYFSETQRNKGNFPGRFSGRQFSNSRSEMNVSTLELGDSALYLCASSLGLAGHPKYFGAGTRLSVL.

The CDR3 spells CASSLGASAYEQYF. This chain connects TRBV7-8 to TRBJ2-7; TCRdb's D gene call, TRBD1, goes unchecked for lack of DNA. CDR1 and CDR2 from the germline V gene are SGHVS and FQNEAQ. The CDR3 length is 14 residues.

The rearrangement uses TRBV12-3 or TRBV12-4 and TRBJ2-1. The CDR3 consists of 13 residues. The CDR3 sequence is CASSLLEYNEQFF.